This T cell receptor (beta chain) was identified in a study of CD8+CD57+ T cells in acquired aplastic anemia (dated by TCRdb to 2017 to 2018). Study-wide context: DNA extracted from sorted CD4+ and CD8+ cells had a mean of approximately 3.5 ug, with a range of roughly 0.2 to 30 ug. CD8+CD57+ expansion was defined as frequency above the mean frequency observed in healthy subjects. Study-wide findings and limitations: Some 31 CD8+ CDR3 sequences were shared between patients and controls but appeared highly expressed in patients and within their immunodominant clones. Between patients and healthy controls, no significant difference in CD8+ Simpson's diversity was found (P=0.060).

This clonotype was found a few times. Its antigen remains unidentified. No clone much larger than this one lies a single base away; base qualities are absent. TCR beta VDJ combination and CDR3 sequence profiling used genomic DNA as the template. TCR repertoire sequencing was run on an Illumina HiSeq 2000. The original methods were these. TRBV/TRBJ rearrangement plots, CDR3 size and DJ length profiles, and Simpson's diversity index were used to evaluate the repertoires. Whichever DNA sequence was most abundant in the deep sequencing data was defined as the immunodominant clone. CDR3 amino acid sequences were checked for sharing between subjects and were compared against published repertoires and the VDJdb database. TCRdb took the public reads, trimmed them with fastp at Q25, ran MiXCR for clone calling and kept in-frame beta chains. Every distinct CDR3 protein forms one entry, paired with its most common genes and DNA. These V and J calls rely on TCRdb rather than the paper's analysis. The sample yields about 240,000 distinct CDR3 sequences; approximately 50% were counted once. 7% to 10% of the sample is taken by the ten largest.

Flow cytometry had shown CD8+CD57+ cell expansion in the patients selected for sequencing. Severe acquired aplastic anemia was diagnosed in all patients according to International Study of Aplastic Anemia and Agranulocytosis and Camitta criteria. Patients had received no therapy at the time of blood sampling. In the study, sorted CD4+ and CD8+ blood T cells from patients with severe aplastic anemia and from healthy subjects underwent deep sequencing of TCR repertoires. In the USA, patient enrollment took place under clinicaltrials.gov protocols 00001620, 01623167, 00001397, 00071045, 00081523 and 00961064. Ficoll-Paque density gradient centrifugation was used to isolate peripheral blood mononuclear cells. Before DNA extraction, CD4+ and CD8+ T cells were sorted with FACS or magnetic beads. This TCR was sampled from a human donor with aplastic anemia. The specimen sequenced was sorted CD4+, CD8+, or CD8+CD57+ T cells (not recorded which) from PBMCs.

The CDR3 reads as follows: CAVTSGAPANTGELFF. The DNA sequence reads TGTGCCGTCACTAGCGGAGCGCCCGCGAACACCGGGGAGCTGTTTTTT. The chain links TRBV30 with TRBJ2-2, and TRBD2 matches 8 of the central bases. Taken from the germline V gene (reference sequence), the CDR1 and CDR2 loops are GTSNPN and SVGIG. From V the trimming removes 8 bases and from J it removes 0 bases, while the gene matches leave 11 bases of the junction unaccounted for. The CDR3 runs 16 amino acids, cysteine and phenylalanine included. The only DNA kept is the CDR3, 48 bases in frame from the first base.